These T cell receptor beta chains were read from a single sample in a study of neoadjuvant anti-PD-1 for oral cavity cancer. Repertoires were generated with immunoSEQ multiplex PCR, while TCRdb's copy carries only in-frame clones and drops some. The profile shows tens of thousands of clones, 45% of them singletons. This sample comprised tumor tissue, obtained after nivolumab (anti-PD-1) treatment. All receptors come from a person aged 35-79 years with oral cavity squamous cell carcinoma. The conserved cysteine and the conserved F or W are not part of the CDR3 here. Fields, in order: clone size, V gene, J gene, CDR3 protein. Size tells how often a clone was seen (once, few, many) or the class of an expanded clone, and some rows leave it out.

-,TRBV7-9,TRBJ2-7,ASSLAYTGGPYEQY
-,TRBV5-6,TRBJ1-4,ASSWGTRDRGATNEKLF
-,TRBV6-6,TRBJ2-7,ASSRPGQAYEQY
-,TRBV2,TRBJ1-1,ASSLLGGGGGTEAF
-,TRBV29-1,TRBJ2-6,SVEGAWASGANVLT
once,TRBV6-5,TRBJ2-7,ASSESYEQY
-,TRBV6-1,TRBJ1-2,ASSEGRVVTNYGYT
-,TRBV6-5,TRBJ2-2,AAGGRGYTGELF
-,TRBV5-1,TRBJ1-5,ASSLDGSPNQPQH
medium-sized,TRBV7-2,TRBJ2-5,ASSYRGNRYQETQY
-,TRBV7-2,TRBJ1-2,ASSDNYGYT
-,TRBV11-2,TRBJ2-7,ASSLDLAGPFEQY
-,TRBV30,TRBJ2-5,AWRTEAKGRTQY
many,TRBV6-4,TRBJ2-1,ASSDSDNNEQF
-,TRBV6-1,TRBJ1-1,ASSLERGNTEAF
-,TRBV29-1,TRBJ1-1,SVEHTGNTEAF
-,TRBV11-1,TRBJ2-1,ASSPHKSEQF
few,TRBV7-2,TRBJ2-3,ASSPGRTSGGPSTDTQY
once,TRBV6-1,TRBJ1-6,ASSEDRGGSPLH
-,TRBV7-8,TRBJ1-4,ASSLFGTGEKDEKLF
-,TRBV6-6,TRBJ1-1,ASRGPGDTEAF
-,TRBV28,TRBJ1-1,ASSLGGQGTEAF
-,TRBV10-1,TRBJ2-1,ASSEYPTRDSLTPKF
medium-sized,TRBV27,TRBJ1-1,ASSLGNTEAF
-,TRBV7-2,TRBJ1-2,ASSLGTGVVGYGYT
-,TRBV29-1,TRBJ2-1,SVLEESRF
few,TRBV11-3,TRBJ1-5,ASSPQGFSNQPQH
-,TRBV6-4,TRBJ2-7,ASTYRQPLYEQY
-,TRBV21-1,TRBJ2-6,ASSKGWVASSGANVLT